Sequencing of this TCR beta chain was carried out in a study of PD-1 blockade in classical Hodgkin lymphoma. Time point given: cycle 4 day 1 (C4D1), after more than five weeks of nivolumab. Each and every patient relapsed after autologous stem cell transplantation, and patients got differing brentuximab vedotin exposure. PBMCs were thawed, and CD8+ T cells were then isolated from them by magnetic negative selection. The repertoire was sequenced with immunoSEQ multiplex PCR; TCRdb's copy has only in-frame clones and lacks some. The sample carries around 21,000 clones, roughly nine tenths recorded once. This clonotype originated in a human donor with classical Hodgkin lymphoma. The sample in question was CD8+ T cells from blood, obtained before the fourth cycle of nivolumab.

The CDR3: CASSGGRLEAFF. As DNA, the CDR3 is TGTGCCAGCAGTGGAGGCAGACTTGAAGCTTTCTTT. The V and J genes are TRBV2 and TRBJ1-1; the D is unclear. V lost 4 bases and J lost 7, with 10 bases in between. Germline V CDR1 and CDR2: SNHLY, FYNNEI. CDR3 length equals 12 residues.